This T cell receptor beta chain was sequenced for a study of post-analysis software for immune sequencing data. Study-level information: Relapsing-remitting, secondary progressive and progressive-relapsing forms of multiple sclerosis all featured among disease courses. Points from the study as a whole: The study found TRBV5-6, TRBV5-1 and TRBV20-1 among 4 or 5 TRBV segments more frequent in patients than controls. Multiple sclerosis was associated with a significant reduction in normalized Chao1 diversity relative to controls.

V shed 5 bases and J 0 bases; nucleotides not matched to a gene: 11. The CDR3 spans 17 residues. Germline values: CDR1 SGHVS, CDR2 FNYEAQ. Built from TCR beta cDNA, the libraries had unique molecular identifiers in them. Hundreds of thousands of cDNA molecules came from roughly 1 to 10 million T cells. TCRdb used MiXCR to reprocess the PCR reads, holding one entry per CDR3 protein. The sample gives almost 700,000 distinct CDR3 sequences, around 64% of which show up once; roughly 12% is in the top ten. With respect to this clonotype: Its specificity is not known.

This TCR came from a girl aged 2-9 years with multiple sclerosis. The sequenced sample was blood. The chain couples TRBV7-6 to TRBJ2-7, with 9 bases matching TRBD2. CDR3 bases: TGTGCCAGCAGCCCCCCTATAGCGGGAGAGAGCTCCTACGAGCAGTACTTC. Protein: CASSPPIAGESSYEQYF.